This TCR beta chain was sequenced in a study of Ad26.COV2.S vaccination and SARS-CoV-2 variants. Study-wide background: It was the COV1001 Ad26.COV2.S trial arm that included the donor.

Broader study findings: It is possible that the TCR breadth and depth analyses underestimated the total T cell responses.

Profiled with immunoSEQ multiplex PCR; TCRdb holds only in-frame clones, not every one. The sample has 350,000 to 450,000 clones, 70% to 90% seen once. Worth noting for this clone: Its antigen remains unidentified. Germline is not matched at one junction end, which may reflect a read error.

Noted treatment: about 20 received Ad26.COV2.S at low or high dose, single or two shots; about 5 received placebo; per-sample allocation not given. Samples came from day 63 after the first vaccine or placebo injection. Per germline, CDR1 KGHDR and CDR2 SFDVKD. The CDR3 loop spans 13 amino acids. The genes are TRBV24-1 and TRBJ2-1; no reliable D call. The TCR comes from a person aged 18 to 65 who received the Ad26.COV2.S COVID-19 vaccine or a placebo. The sample here was peripheral blood, taken in a trial of Ad26.COV2.S vaccine versus placebo. The CDR3 sequence: CAISGSSYNEQFF. CDR3 in DNA: TGTGCCATCAGTGGTAGCTCCTACAATGAGCAGTTCTTC.